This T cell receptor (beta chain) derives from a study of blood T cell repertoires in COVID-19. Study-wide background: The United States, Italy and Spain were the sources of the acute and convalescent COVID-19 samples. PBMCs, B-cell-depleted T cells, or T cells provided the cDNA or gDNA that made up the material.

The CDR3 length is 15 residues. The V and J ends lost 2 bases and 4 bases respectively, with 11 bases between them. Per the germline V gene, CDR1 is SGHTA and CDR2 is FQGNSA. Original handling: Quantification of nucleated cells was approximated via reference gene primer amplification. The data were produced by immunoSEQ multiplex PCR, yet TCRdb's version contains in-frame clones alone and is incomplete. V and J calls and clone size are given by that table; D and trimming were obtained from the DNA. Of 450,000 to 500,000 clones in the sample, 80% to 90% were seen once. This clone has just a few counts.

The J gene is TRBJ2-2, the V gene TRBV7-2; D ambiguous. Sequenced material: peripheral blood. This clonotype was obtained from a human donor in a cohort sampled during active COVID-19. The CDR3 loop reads CASSLLTVRTGELFF. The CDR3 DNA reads TGTGCCAGCAGCTTATTGACTGTCCGCACCGGGGAGCTGTTTTTT. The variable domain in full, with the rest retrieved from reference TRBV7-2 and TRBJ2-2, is GAGVSQSPSNKVTEKGKDVELRCDPISGHTALYWYRQSLGQGLEFLIYFQGNSAPDKSGLPSDRFSAERTGGSVSTLTIQRTQQEDSAVYLCASSLLTVRTGELFFGEGSRLTVL.